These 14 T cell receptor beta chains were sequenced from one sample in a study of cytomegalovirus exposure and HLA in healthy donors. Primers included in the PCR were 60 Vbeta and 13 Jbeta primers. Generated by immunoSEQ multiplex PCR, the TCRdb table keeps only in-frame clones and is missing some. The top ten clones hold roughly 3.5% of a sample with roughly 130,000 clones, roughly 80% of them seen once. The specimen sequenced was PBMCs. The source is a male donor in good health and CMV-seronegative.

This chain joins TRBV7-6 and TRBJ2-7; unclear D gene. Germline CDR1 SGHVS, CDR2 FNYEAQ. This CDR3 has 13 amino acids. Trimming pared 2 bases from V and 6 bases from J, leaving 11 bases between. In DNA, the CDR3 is TGTGCCAGCAGCTTAATAGTCTCGGGCGAGCAGTACTTC. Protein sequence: CASSLIVSGEQYF.

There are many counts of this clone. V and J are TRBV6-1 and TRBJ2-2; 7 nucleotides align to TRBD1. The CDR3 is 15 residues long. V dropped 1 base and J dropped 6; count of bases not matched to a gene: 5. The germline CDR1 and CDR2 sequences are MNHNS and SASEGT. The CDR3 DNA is TGTGCCAGCAGTGAAGAAGGGGGCCGCGCCGGGGAGCTGTTTTTT. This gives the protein CASSEEGGRAGELFF.

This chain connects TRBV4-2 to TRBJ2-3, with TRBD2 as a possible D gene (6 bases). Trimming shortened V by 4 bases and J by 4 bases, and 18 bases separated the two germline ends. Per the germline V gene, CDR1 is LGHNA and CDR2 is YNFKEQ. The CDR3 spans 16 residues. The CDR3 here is CASSRDLTTGADTQYF. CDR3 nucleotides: TGTGCCAGCAGCCGAGATCTCACGACGGGGGCAGATACGCAGTATTTT.

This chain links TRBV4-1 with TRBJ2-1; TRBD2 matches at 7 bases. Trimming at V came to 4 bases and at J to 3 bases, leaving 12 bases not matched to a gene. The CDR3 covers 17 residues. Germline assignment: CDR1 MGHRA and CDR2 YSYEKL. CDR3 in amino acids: CASSLPVARGYYNEQFF. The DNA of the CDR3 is TGCGCCAGCAGCCTCCCGGTGGCGCGGGGGTACTACAATGAGCAGTTCTTC.

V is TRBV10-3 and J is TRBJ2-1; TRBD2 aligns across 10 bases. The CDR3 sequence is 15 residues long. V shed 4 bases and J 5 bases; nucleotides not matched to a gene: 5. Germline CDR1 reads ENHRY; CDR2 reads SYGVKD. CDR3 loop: CAISAERGGNNEQFF. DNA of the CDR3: TGTGCCATCAGTGCGGAGCGGGGGGGAAACAATGAGCAGTTCTTC.

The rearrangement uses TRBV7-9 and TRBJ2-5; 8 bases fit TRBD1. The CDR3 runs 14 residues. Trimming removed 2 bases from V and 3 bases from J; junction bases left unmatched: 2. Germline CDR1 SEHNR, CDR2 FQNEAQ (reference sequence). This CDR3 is CASSLHRGEETQYF. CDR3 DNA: TGTGCCAGCAGCTTACACAGGGGGGAAGAGACCCAGTACTTC.

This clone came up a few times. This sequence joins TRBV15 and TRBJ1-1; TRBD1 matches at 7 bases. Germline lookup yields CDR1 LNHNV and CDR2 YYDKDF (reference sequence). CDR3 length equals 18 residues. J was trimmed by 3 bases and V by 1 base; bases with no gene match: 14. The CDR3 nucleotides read TGTGCCACCAGCAGAGCTATGACAGGGCTTGGAGAGGACACTGAAGCTTTCTTT. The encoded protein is CATSRAMTGLGEDTEAFF.

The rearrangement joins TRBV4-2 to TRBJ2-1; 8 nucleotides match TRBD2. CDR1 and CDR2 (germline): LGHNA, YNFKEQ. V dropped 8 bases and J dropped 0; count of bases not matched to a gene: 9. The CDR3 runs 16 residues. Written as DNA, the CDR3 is TGTGCCAGCGCCCCCGGAGCGGGGGACTCCTACAATGAGCAGTTCTTC. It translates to CASAPGAGDSYNEQFF.

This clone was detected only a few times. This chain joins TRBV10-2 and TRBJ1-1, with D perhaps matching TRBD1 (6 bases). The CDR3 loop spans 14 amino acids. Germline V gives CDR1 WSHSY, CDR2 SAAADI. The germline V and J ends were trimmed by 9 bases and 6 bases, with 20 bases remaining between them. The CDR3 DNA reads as TGCGCCAGTCGGCTCCGGGGGGCGCTTTCTGAAGCTTTCTTT. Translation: CASRLRGALSEAFF.

CDR3 nucleotide sequence: TGTGCCAGCACCGGGACAGCAACCTTTTATAGCAATCAGCCCCAGCATTTT. Its protein product is CASTGTATFYSNQPQHF. The V call is TRBV28, the J call TRBJ1-5; 7 bases map to TRBD1. CDR3 size: 17 residues. Looked up from germline, CDR1 is MDHEN and CDR2 is SYDVKM. Germline trimming cut 7 bases from V and 0 bases from J; bases unmatched to any gene: 12.

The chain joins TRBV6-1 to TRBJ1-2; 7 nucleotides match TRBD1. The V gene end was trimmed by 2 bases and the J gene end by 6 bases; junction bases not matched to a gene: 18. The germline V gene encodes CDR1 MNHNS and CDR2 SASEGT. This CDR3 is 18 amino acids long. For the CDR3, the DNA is TGTGCCAGCAGTGAACGGGGGAATAGTAGACAGGGCGGGGATGGCTACACCTTC. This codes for CASSERGNSRQGGDGYTF.

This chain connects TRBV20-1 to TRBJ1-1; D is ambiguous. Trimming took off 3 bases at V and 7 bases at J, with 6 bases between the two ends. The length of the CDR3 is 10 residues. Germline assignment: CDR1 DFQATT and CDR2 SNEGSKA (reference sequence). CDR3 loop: CSASVNEAFF. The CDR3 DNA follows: TGCAGTGCTAGTGTAAATGAAGCTTTCTTT.

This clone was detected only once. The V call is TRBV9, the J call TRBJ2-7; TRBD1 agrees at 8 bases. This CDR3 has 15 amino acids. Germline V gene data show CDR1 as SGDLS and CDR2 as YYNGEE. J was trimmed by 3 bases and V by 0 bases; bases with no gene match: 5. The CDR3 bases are TGTGCCAGCAGCGTAGAAGGACAGGGAGGCTACGAGCAGTACTTC. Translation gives CASSVEGQGGYEQYF.

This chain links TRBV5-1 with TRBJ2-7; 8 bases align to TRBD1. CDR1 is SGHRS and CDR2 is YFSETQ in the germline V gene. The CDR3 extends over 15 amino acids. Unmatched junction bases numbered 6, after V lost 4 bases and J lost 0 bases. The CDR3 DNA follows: TGCGCCAGCAGCGCATGGACAGGGCCCTCCTACGAGCAGTACTTC. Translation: CASSAWTGPSYEQYF.